Included here is one TCR beta chain sequence, with context. The data were taken from a study of blood T cell repertoires in COVID-19. This CDR3 region has 15 residues. Germline-derived CDR1 and CDR2 are MDHEN and SYDVKM. V trimming: 1 base; J trimming: 7 bases; junction bases outside the gene matches: 5. Measured with immunoSEQ multiplex PCR; TCRdb has only the in-frame clones, and not every one. The sample has approximately 100,000 clones; about 85% are singletons. The chain joins TRBV28 to TRBJ1-4; 8 bases fit TRBD1. Specimen: peripheral blood. This TCR came from a man older than 75 with acute or convalescent COVID-19. The CDR3 region has the DNA TGTGCCAGCAGTTTATCCCAGGGGGCGGGTGAAAAACTGTTTTTT. Protein: CASSLSQGAGEKLFF.